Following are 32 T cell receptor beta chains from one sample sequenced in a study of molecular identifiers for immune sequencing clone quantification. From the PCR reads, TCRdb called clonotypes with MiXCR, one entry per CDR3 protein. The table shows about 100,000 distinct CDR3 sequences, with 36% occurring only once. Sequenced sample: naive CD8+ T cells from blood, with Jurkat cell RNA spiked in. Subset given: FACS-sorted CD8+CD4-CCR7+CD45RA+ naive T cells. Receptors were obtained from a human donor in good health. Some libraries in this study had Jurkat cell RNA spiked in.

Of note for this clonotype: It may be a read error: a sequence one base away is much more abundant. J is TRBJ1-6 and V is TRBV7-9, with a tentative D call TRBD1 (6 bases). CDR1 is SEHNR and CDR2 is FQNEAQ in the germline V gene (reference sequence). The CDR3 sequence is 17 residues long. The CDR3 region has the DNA TGTGCCAGCAGCTTAGAGGGACAACTCTCCTATAATTCATCCCTCCACTTT. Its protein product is CASSLEGQLSYNSSLHF. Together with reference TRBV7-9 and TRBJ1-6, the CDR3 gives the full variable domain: DTGVSQNPRHKITKRGQNVTFRCDPISEHNRLYWYRQTLGQGPEFLTYFQNEAQLEKSRLLSDRFSAERPKGSFSTLEIQRTEQGDSAMYLCASSLEGQLSYNSSLHFGNGTRLTVT.

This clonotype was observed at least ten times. CDR3 sequence (DNA): TGTGCCAGCAGCCGCCGGGAGTTTAGCACAGATACGCAGTATTTT. It is translated as CASSRREFSTDTQYF. The chain is built from TRBV11-2 and TRBJ2-3; D is possibly TRBD2 (6 bases). Germline assignment: CDR1 SGHAT and CDR2 FQNNGV. The CDR3 sequence is 15 residues long. V dropped 5 bases and J dropped 0 bases, with 12 bases sitting between them.

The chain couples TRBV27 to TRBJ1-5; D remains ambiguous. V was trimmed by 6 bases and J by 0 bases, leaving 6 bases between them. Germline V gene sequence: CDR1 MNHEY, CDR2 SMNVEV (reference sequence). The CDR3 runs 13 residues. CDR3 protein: CASRISSNQPQHF. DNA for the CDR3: TGTGCCAGCAGGATCTCTAGCAATCAGCCCCAGCATTTT.

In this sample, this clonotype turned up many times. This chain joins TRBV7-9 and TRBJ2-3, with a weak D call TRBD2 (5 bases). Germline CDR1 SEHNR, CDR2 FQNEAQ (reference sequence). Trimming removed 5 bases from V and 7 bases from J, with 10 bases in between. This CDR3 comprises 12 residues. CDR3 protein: CASSPGLNTQYF. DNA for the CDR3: TGTGCCAGCAGCCCAGGACTGAATACGCAGTATTTT.

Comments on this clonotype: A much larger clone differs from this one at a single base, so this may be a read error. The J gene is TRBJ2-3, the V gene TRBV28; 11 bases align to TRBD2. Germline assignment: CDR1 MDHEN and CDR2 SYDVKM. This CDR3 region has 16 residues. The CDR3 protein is CACSPLGTSGSGTQYF. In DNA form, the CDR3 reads TGTGCCTGCAGTCCCCTGGGGACTAGCGGTTCGGGTACGCAGTATTTT.

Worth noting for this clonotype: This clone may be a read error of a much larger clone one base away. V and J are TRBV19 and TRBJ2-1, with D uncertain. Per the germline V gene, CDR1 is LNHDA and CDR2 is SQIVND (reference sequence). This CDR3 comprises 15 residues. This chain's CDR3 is CASSIRGSSADERFF. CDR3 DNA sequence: TGTGCCAGTAGTATACGCGGATCCTCGGCGGATGAGCGGTTCTTC. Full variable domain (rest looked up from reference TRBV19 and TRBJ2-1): DGGITQSPKYLFRKEGQNVTLSCEQNLNHDAMYWYRQDPGQGLRLIYYSQIVNDFQKGDIAEGYSVSREKKESFPLTVTSAQKNPTAFYLCASSIRGSSADERFFGPGTRLTVL.

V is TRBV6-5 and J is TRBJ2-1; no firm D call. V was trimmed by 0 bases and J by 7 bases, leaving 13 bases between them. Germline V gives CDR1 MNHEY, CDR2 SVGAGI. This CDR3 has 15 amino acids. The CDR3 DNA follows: TGTGCCAGCAGTTACTCGATTGCCTCTCGGAATGAGCAGTTCTTC. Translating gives CASSYSIASRNEQFF.

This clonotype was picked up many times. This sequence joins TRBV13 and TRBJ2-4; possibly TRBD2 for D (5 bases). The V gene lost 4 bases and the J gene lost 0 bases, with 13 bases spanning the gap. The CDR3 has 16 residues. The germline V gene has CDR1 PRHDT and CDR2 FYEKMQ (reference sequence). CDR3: CASSSLLGLAKNIQYF. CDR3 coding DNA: TGTGCCAGCAGCTCCCTACTAGGGCTAGCCAAAAACATTCAGTACTTC.

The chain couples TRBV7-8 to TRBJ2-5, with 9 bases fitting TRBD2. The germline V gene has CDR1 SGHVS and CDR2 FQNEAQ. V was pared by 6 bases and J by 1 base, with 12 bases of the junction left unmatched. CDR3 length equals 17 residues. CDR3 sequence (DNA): TGTGCCAGCAGAAAATGGACTAGCGAATCTCCCCAAGAGACCCAGTACTTC. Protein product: CASRKWTSESPQETQYF.

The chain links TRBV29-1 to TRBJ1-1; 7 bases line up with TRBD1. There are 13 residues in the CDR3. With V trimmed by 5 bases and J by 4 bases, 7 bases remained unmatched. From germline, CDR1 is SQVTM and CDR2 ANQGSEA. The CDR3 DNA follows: TGCAGCGTTCACCAGGGGGTGATCACTGAAGCTTTCTTT. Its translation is CSVHQGVITEAFF.

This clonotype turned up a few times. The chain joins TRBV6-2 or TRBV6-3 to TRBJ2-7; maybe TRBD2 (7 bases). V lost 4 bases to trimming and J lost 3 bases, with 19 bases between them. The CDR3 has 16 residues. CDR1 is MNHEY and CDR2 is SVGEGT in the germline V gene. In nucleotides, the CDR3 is TGTGCCAGCAGTTCCTCTCGACTAGCCAGGGGCTACGAGCAGTACTTC. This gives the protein CASSSSRLARGYEQYF.

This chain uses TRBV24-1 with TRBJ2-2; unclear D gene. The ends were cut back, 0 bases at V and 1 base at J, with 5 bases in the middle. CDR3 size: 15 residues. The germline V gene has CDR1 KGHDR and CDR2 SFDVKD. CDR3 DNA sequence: TGTGCCACCAGTGATTTGAAGGGGAACACCGGGGAGCTGTTTTTT. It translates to CATSDLKGNTGELFF.

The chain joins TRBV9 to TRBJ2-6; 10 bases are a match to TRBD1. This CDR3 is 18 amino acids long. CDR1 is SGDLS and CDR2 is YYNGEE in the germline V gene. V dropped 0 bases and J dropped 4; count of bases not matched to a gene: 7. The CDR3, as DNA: TGTGCCAGCAGCGTAGGCGGGACAGGGGCTTCGGGGGCCAACGTCCTGACTTTC. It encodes CASSVGGTGASGANVLTF.

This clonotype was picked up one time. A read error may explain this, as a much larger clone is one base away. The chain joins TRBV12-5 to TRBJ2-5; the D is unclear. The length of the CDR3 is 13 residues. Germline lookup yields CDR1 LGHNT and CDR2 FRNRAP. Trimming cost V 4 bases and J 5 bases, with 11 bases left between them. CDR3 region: CASGSGPHETQYF. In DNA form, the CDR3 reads TGTGCTAGTGGTTCGGGTCCTCATGAGACCCAGTACTTC. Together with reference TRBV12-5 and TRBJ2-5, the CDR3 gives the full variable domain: DARVTQTPRHKVTEMGQEVTMRCQPILGHNTVFWYRQTMMQGLELLAYFRNRAPLDDSGMPKDRFSAEMPDATLATLKIQPSEPRDSAVYFCASGSGPHETQYFGPGTRLLVL.

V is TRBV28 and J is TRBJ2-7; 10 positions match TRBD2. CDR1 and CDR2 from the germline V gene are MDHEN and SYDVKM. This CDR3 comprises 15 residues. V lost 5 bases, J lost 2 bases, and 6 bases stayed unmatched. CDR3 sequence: CASSPSGRAPYEQYF. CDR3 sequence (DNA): TGTGCCAGCAGTCCAAGCGGGAGGGCCCCCTACGAGCAGTACTTC.

In DNA form, the CDR3 reads TGTGCCAGCAGCCCGCCGGGGGGGGGCTCCTACAATGAGCAGTTCTTC. This codes for CASSPPGGGSYNEQFF. The V and J genes are TRBV7-8 and TRBJ2-1; 8 nucleotides match TRBD2. The CDR3 extends over 16 amino acids. Trimming removed 5 bases from V and 0 bases from J; junction bases left unmatched: 6. Germline assignment: CDR1 SGHVS and CDR2 FQNEAQ.

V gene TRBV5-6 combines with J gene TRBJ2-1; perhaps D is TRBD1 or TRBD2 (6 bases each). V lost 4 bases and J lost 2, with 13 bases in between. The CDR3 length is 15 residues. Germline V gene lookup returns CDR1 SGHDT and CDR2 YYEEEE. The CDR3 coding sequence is TGTGCCAGCAGCCCGGGGGCTTTAACCTACAATGAGCAGTTCTTC. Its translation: CASSPGALTYNEQFF. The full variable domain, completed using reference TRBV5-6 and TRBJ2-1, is DAGVTQSPTHLIKTRGQQVTLRCSPKSGHDTVSWYQQALGQGPQFIFQYYEEEERQRGNFPDRFSGHQFPNYSSELNVNALLLGDSALYLCASSPGALTYNEQFFGPGTRLTVL.

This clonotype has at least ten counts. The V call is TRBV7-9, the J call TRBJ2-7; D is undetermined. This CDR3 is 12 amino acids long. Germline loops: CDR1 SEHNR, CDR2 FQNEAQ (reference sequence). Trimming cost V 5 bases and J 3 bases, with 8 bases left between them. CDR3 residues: CASSPSGYEQYF. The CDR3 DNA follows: TGTGCCAGCAGCCCCTCCGGCTACGAGCAGTACTTC. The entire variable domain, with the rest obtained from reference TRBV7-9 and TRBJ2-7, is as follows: DTGVSQNPRHKITKRGQNVTFRCDPISEHNRLYWYRQTLGQGPEFLTYFQNEAQLEKSRLLSDRFSAERPKGSFSTLEIQRTEQGDSAMYLCASSPSGYEQYFGPGTRLTVT.

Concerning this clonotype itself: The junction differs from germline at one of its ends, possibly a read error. CDR3 residues: CASLAGGYSEQFF. The CDR3 DNA sequence: TGTGCCAGCTTAGCGGGAGGTTACAGTGAGCAGTTCTTC. V gene TRBV6-1 combines with J gene TRBJ2-1; 10 nucleotides agree with TRBD2. The CDR3 is made up of 13 amino acids. The germline V gene encodes CDR1 MNHNS and CDR2 SASEGT.

In DNA form, the CDR3 reads TGCGCCAGCAGCTTAACCGGGACAGCGGTTGAGACCCAGTACTTC. This sequence encodes CASSLTGTAVETQYF. V is TRBV5-1 and J is TRBJ2-5; 7 bases fit TRBD1. The CDR3 contains 15 residues. V lost 2 bases to trimming and J lost 5 bases; unmatched junction nucleotides: 9. Germline V gene lookup returns CDR1 SGHRS and CDR2 YFSETQ.

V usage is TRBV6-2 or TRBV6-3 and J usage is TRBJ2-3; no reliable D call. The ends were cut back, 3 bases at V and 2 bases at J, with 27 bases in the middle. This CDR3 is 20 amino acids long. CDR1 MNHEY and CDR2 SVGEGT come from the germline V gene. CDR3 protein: CASSYELSRPRTFHTDTQYF. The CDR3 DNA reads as TGTGCCAGCAGTTATGAGCTGTCCAGGCCTCGGACCTTCCACACAGATACGCAGTATTTT.

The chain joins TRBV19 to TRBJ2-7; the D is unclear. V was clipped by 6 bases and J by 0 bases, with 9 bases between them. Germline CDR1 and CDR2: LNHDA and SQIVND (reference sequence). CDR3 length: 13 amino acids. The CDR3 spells CASRDGSSYEQYF. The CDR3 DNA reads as TGTGCCAGTAGGGACGGCAGCTCCTACGAGCAGTACTTC.

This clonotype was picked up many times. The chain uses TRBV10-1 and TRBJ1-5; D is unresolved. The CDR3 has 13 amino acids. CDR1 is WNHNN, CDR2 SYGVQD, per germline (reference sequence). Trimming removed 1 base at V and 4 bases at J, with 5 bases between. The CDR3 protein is CASSEFGNQPQHF. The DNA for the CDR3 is TGCGCCAGCAGTGAGTTCGGAAATCAGCCCCAGCATTTT.

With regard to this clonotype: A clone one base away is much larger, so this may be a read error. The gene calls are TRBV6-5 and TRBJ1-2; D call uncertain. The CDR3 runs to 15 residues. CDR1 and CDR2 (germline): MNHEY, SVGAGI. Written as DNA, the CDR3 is TGTGCCAGCAGTTACGCCCGCCACAGCCCAGATGGCTCCACCTTC. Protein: CASSYARHSPDGSTF.

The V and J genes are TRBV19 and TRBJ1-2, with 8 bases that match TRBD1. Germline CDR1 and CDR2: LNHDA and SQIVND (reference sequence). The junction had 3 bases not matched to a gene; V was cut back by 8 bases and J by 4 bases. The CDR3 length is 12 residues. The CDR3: CASGQGAYGYTF. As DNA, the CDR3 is TGTGCCAGTGGGCAGGGGGCCTATGGCTACACCTTC.

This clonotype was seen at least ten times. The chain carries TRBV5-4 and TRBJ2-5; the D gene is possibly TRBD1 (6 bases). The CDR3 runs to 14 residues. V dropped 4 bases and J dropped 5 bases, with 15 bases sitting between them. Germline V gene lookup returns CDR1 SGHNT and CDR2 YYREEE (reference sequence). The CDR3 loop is CASSRDRNKETQYF. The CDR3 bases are TGTGCCAGCAGCCGAGACAGGAATAAGGAGACCCAGTACTTC.

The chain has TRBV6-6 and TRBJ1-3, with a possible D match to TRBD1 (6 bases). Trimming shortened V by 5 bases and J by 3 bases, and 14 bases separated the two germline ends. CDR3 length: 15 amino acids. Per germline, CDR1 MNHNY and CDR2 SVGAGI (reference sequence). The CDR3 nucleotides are TGTGCCAGCAGTGTTCACAGGGAAATTGGAAACACCATATATTTT. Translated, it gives CASSVHREIGNTIYF.

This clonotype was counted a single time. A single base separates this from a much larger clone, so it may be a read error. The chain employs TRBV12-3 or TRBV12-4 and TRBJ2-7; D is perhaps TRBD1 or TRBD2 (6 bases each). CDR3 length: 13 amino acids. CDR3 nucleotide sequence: TGTGCCAGCAGCCCTCAGGGGACGGGGGAGCTGTACTTC. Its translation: CASSPQGTGELYF.

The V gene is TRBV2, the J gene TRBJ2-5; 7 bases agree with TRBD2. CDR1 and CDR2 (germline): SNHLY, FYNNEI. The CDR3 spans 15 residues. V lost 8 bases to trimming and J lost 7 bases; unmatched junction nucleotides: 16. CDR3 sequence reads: CASAYSAGEKGTQYF. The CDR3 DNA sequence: TGTGCCAGCGCATATAGCGCGGGAGAAAAAGGGACCCAGTACTTC.

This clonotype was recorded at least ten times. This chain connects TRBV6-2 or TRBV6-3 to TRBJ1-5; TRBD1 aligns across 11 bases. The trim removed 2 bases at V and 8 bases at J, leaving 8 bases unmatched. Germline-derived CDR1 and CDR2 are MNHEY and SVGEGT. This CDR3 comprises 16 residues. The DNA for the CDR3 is TGTGCCAGCAGTTACAGGACAGGGGGCCGAATTGAGCCCCAGCATTTT. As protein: CASSYRTGGRIEPQHF.

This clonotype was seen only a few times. The CDR3 sequence is CASSQDLGANEQYF. CDR3 DNA sequence: TGTGCCAGCAGCCAAGATCTGGGGGCGAACGAGCAGTACTTC. The chain recombines TRBV14 with TRBJ2-7, with a tentative D call TRBD1 (6 bases). The ends were cut back, 0 bases at V and 5 bases at J, with 11 bases in the middle. Germline V gene sequence: CDR1 SGHDN, CDR2 FVKESK. The CDR3 is 14 amino acids.

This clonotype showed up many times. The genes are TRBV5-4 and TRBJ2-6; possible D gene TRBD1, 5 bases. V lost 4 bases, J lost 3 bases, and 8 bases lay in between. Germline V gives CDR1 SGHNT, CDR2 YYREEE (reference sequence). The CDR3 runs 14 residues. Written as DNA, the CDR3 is TGTGCCAGCAGCCAGGGTGGTGGGGCCAACGTCCTGACTTTC. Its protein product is CASSQGGGANVLTF.